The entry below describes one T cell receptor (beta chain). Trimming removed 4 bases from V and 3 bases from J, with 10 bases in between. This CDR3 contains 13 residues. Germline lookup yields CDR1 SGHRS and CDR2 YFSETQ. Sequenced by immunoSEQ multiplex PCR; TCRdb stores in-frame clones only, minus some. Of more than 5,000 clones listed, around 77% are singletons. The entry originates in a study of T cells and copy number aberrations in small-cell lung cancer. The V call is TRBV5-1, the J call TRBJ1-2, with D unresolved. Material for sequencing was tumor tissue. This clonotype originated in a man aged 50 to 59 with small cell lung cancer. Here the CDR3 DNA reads TGCGCCAGCAGCCCGTCCGTATACTATGGCTACACCTTC. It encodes CASSPSVYYGYTF.